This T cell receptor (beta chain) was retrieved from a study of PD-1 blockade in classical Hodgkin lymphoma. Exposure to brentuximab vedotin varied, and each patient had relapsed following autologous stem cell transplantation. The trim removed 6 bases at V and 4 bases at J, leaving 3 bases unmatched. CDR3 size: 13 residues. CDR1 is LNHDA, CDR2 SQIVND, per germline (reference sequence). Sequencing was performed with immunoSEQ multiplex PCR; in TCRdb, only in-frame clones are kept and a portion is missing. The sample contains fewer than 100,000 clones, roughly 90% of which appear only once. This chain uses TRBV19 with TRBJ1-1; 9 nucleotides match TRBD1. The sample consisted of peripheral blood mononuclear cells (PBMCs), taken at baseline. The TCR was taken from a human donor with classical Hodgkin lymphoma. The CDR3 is CASRGQGLTEAFF. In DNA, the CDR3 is TGTGCCAGTAGGGGACAGGGTCTCACTGAAGCTTTCTTT.